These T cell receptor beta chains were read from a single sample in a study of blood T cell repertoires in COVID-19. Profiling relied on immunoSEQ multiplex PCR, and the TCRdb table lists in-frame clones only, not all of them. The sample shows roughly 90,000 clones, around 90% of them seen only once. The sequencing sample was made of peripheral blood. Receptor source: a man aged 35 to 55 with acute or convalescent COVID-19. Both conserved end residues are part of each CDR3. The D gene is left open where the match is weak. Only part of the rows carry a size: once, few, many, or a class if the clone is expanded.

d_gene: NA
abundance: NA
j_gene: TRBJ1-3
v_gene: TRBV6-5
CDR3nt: TGTGCCAGCAGGAGAACAGGGATGGGAAACACCATATATTTT
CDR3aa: CASRRTGMGNTIYF

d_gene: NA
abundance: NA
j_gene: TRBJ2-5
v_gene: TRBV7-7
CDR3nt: TGTGCTAGCAGCCTGGGGGGGGCAAGAGAGACCCAGTACTTC
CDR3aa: CASSLGGARETQYF

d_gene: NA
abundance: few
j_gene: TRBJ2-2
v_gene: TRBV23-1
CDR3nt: TGCGCCAGCAGTCACAGGGGGAACACCGGGGAGCTGTTTTTT
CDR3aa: CASSHRGNTGELFF

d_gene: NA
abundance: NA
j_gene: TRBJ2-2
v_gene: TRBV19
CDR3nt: TGTGCCAGTAGCCAGAGACAGGACCCACCCGGGGAGCTGTTTTTT
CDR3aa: CASSQRQDPPGELFF

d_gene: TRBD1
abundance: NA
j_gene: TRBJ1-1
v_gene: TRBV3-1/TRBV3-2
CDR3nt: TGTGCCAGCAGCCAAGATCGGACAGGGGTCAGAGCTTTCTTT
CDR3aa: CASSQDRTGVRAFF

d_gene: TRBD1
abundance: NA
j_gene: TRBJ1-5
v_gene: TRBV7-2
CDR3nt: TGTGCCAGCAGCCTTGGACAGGGGCATCCGGAGCCCCAGCATTTT
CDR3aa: CASSLGQGHPEPQHF

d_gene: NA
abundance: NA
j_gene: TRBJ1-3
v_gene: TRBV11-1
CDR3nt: TGTGCCAGCAGCGCTACAGGACGCGCTGGAAACACCATATATTTT
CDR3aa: CASSATGRAGNTIYF

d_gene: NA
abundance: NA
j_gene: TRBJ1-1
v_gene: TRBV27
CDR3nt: TGTGCCAGCAGGTACGGGGGGCGCCCACCTCACAAGAACACTGAAGCTTTCTTT
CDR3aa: CASRYGGRPPHKNTEAFF

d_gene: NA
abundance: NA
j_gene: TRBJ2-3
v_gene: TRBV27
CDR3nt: TGTGCCAGCAGAGGTCCACAGCCAAACACAGATACGCAGTATTTT
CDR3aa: CASRGPQPNTDTQYF

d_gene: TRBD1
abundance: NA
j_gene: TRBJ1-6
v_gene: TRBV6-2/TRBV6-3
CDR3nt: TGTGCCAGCAGTCGCCTATTGGTGGACAGGAGCTCCTATAATTCACCCCTCCACTTT
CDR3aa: CASSRLLVDRSSYNSPLHF

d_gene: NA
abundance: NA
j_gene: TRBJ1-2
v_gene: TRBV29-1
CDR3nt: TGCAGCGTTTACCAGGGATCGGATGGCTACACCTTC
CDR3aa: CSVYQGSDGYTF

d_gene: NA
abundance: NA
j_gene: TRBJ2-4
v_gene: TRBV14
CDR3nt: TGTGCCAGCAGCCAAGATCAGGGGTCCAAAAACATTCAGTACTTC
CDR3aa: CASSQDQGSKNIQYF

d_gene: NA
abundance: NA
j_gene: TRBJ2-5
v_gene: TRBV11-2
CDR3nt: TGTGCCAGCAGCCTGGACTTCCAAGAGACCCAGTACTTC
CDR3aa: CASSLDFQETQYF

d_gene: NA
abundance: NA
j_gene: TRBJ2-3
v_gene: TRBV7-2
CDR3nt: TGTGCCAGCAGCTTAGTCGGGCGGGGTGCAGATACGCAGTATTTT
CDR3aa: CASSLVGRGADTQYF

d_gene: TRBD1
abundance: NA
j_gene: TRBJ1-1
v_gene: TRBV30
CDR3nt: TGTGCCTGGAAAGAGGGGGCTGGGACTGAAGCTTTCTTT
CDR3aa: CAWKEGAGTEAFF

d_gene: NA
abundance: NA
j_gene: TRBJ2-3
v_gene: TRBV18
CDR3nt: TGTGCCAGCTCAACAAGCACAGATACGCAGTATTTT
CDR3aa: CASSTSTDTQYF

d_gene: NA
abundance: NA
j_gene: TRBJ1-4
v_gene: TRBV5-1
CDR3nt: TGCGCCAGCAGCCCTAATTATGAAAAACTGTTTTTT
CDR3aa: CASSPNYEKLFF

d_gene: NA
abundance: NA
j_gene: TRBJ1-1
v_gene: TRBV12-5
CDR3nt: TGTGCTAGTGGTTTATCCAGATTAATCATCGAGAACACTGAAGCTTTCTTT
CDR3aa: CASGLSRLIIENTEAFF

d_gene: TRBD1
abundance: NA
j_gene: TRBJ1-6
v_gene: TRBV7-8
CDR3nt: TGTGCCAGCAGCTTAGGGGGTAGTGGGACAGGTCATTCACCCCTCCACTTT
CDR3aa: CASSLGGSGTGHSPLHF

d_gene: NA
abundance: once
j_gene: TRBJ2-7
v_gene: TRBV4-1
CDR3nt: TGCGCCAGCAGCCAAGAGGGTGTAGGAAGAGGCGAGCAGTACTTC
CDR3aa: CASSQEGVGRGEQYF

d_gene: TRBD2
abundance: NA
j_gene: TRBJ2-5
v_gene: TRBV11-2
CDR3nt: TGTGCCAGCAGCTTCGTAGCGGGGGGCCCCCGGGAGACCCAGTACTTC
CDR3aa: CASSFVAGGPRETQYF

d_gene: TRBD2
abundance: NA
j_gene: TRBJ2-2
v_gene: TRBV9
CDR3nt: TGTGCCAGCAGCACCAGACTAGCGGGAGAGGCAAACACCGGGGAGCTGTTTTTT
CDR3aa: CASSTRLAGEANTGELFF

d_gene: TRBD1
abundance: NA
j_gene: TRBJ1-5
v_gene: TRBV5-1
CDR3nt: TGCGCCAGCAGTTCGGGACAGGGCAATCAGCCCCAGCATTTT
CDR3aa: CASSSGQGNQPQHF

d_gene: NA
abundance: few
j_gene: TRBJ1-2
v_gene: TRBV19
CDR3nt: TGTGCCAGTACCTCGGACAGATTTGGCTACACCTTC
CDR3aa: CASTSDRFGYTF

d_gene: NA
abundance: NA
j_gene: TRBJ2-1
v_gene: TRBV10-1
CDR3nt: TGCGCCAGCAGTGCAGGCCTCCCCCACAATGAGCAGTTCTTC
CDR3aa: CASSAGLPHNEQFF

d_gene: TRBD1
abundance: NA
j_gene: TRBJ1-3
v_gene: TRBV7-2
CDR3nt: TGTGCCAGCAGCTCGGGACAGATATCTGGAAACACCATATATTTT
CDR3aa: CASSSGQISGNTIYF

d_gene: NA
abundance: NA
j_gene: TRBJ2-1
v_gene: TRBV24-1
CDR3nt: TGTGCCACCAGTGACCGCGCCCTAGCGTTCTCCTACAATGAGCAGTTCTTC
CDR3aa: CATSDRALAFSYNEQFF

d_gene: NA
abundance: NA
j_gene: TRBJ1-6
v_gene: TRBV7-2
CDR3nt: TGTGCCAGCAGCTCCTCCGGACAGAATAATTCACCCCTCCACTTT
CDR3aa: CASSSSGQNNSPLHF

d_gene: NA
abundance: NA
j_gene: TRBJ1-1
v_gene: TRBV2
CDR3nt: TGTGCCAGCAGTGTTGAGGGGGTCGGATACACTGAAGCTTTCTTT
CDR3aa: CASSVEGVGYTEAFF

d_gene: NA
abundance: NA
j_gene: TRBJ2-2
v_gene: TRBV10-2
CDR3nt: TGCGCCAGCAGTGGACCCCATGGAGGGAAAGTCGGGGAGCTGTTTTTT
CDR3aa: CASSGPHGGKVGELFF

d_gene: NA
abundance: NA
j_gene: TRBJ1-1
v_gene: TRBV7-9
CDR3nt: TGTGCCAGCAGCTCCTGGGACCGAGGGGGACAATTGAACACTGAAGCTTTCTTT
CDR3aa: CASSSWDRGGQLNTEAFF

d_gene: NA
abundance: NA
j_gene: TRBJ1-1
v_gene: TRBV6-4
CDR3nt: TGTGCCAGCAGTCCCCAAATGAACACTGAAGCTTTCTTT
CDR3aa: CASSPQMNTEAFF

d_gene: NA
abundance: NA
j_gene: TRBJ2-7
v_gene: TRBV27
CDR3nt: TGTGCCAGCAGTTTATCGACCGGCAGGGTCCGGCCCTACGAGCAGTACTTC
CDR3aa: CASSLSTGRVRPYEQYF